This T cell receptor beta chain originates from a study of blood T cell repertoires in COVID-19. The assay was immunoSEQ multiplex PCR, and TCRdb's table has in-frame clones only and misses some. The table has 150,000 to 250,000 clones, roughly 83% seen once. This receptor was identified in a woman aged 40-49 years with COVID-19, enrolled during active disease. The sequencing input was peripheral blood.

The CDR3 sequence: CASIGENNSPLHF. CDR3 DNA: TGTGCCAGCATCGGGGAGAATAATTCACCCCTCCACTTT. The chain combines TRBV2 with TRBJ1-6; D is uncertain. The CDR3 is made up of 13 amino acids. Germline CDR1 and CDR2: SNHLY and FYNNEI. The V end was cut by 7 bases, the J end by 5 bases, with 9 bases between.